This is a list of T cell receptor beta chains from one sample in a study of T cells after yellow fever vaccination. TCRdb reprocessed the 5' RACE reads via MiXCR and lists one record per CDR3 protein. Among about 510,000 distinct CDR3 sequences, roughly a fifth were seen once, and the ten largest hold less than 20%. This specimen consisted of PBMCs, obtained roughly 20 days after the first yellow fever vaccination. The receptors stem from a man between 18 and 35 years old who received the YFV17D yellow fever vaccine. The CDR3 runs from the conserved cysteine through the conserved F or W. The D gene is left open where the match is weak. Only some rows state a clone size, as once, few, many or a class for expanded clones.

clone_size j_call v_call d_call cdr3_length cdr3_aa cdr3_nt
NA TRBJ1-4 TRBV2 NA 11 CAQTEEEKLFF TGTGCCCAGACCGAGGAGGAAAAACTGTTTTTT
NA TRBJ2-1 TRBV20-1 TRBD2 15 CSARGLLAGRGEQFF TGCAGTGCTAGAGGGTTACTAGCGGGGAGGGGGGAGCAGTTCTTC
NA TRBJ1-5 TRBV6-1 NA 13 CASKDRSYQPQHF TGTGCCAGCAAAGACAGGTCTTATCAGCCCCAGCATTTT
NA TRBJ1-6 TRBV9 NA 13 CASSDRNNSPLHF TGTGCCAGCAGCGACAGGAATAATTCACCCCTCCACTTT
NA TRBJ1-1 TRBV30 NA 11 CAWSDGGFPFF TGTGCCTGGAGCGACGGCGGGTTCCCTTTCTTT
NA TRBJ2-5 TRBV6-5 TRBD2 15 CASSYFGGTQETQYF TGTGCCAGCAGTTACTTCGGGGGGACCCAAGAGACCCAGTACTTC
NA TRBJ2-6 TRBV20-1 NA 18 CSARDLIGLGSGANVLTF TGCAGTGCTAGAGATCTCATAGGGTTAGGATCTGGGGCCAACGTCCTGACTTTC
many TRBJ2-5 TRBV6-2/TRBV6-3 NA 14 CASSYSGTSGTQYF TGTGCCAGCAGTTACTCAGGGACTTCTGGGACCCAGTACTTC
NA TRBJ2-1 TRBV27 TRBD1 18 CASTGQGEFYPSYNEQFF TGTGCCAGCACGGGACAGGGGGAATTTTACCCCTCTTACAATGAGCAGTTCTTC
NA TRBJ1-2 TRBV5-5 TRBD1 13 CASNQGVNIGYTF TGTGCCAGCAACCAGGGGGTCAATATTGGCTACACCTTC
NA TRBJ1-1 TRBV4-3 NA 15 CASSHQQGSNTEAFF TGCGCCAGCAGCCATCAACAGGGATCGAACACTGAAGCTTTCTTT
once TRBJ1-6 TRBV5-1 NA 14 CASSAVDANSPLHF TGCGCCAGCAGCGCCGTAGACGCGAATTCACCCCTCCACTTT
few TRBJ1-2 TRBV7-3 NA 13 CASSPDINYGYTF TGTGCCAGCAGCCCTGACATAAACTATGGCTACACCTTC
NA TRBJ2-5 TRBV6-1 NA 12 CAMGDGGETQYF TGTGCCATGGGGGACGGCGGGGAGACCCAGTACTTC
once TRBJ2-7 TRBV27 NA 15 CASSTATGRPYEQYF TGTGCCAGCAGTACCGCGACAGGGAGGCCCTACGAGCAGTACTTC
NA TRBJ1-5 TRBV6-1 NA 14 CASGDSHGNQPQHF TGTGCCAGCGGGGACTCTCACGGCAATCAGCCCCAGCATTTT
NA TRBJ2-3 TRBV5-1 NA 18 CASSGSYRDPSWGDTQYF TGCGCCAGCAGCGGGTCTTACCGGGACCCCTCGTGGGGGGATACGCAGTATTTT
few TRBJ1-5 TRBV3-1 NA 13 CASSQGGSQPQHF TGTGCCAGCAGCCAAGGAGGGAGTCAGCCCCAGCATTTT
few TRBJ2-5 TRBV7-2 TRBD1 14 CASSPGQVAETQYF TGTGCCAGCAGTCCGGGACAGGTCGCGGAGACCCAGTACTTC
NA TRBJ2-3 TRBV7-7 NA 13 CASSPPTGTSQYF TGTGCTAGCAGTCCACCGACCGGGACGTCGCAGTATTTT
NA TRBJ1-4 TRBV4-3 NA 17 CASSQTGPGASNEKLFF TGCGCCAGCAGCCAAACGGGACCCGGGGCTTCTAATGAAAAACTGTTTTTT
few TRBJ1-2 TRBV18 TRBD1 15 CASSVGTAKLYGYTF TGTGCCAGCTCAGTCGGGACAGCGAAGTTATATGGCTACACCTTC
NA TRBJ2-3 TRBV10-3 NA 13 CAIQTSWSDTQYF TGTGCCATCCAGACTAGTTGGTCAGATACGCAGTATTTT
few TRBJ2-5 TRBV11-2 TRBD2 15 CASSVHLGLGETQYF TGTGCCAGCAGTGTACACCTGGGACTAGGAGAGACCCAGTACTTC
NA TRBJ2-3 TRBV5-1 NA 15 CASSLGGGAEDTQYF TGCGCCAGCAGCTTGGGAGGGGGGGCCGAAGATACGCAGTATTTT
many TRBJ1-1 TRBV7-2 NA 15 CASSLIGGPGTEAFF TGTGCCAGCAGCCTGATTGGGGGCCCGGGCACTGAAGCTTTCTTT
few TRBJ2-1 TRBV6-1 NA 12 CASSEVVYEQFF TGTGCCAGCAGTGAAGTAGTCTATGAGCAGTTCTTC
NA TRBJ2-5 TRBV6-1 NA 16 CASSVEGPTLQETQYF TGTGCCAGCAGTGTTGAGGGGCCCACCCTCCAAGAGACCCAGTACTTC
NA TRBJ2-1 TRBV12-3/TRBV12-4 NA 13 CASSFHLGNEQFF TGTGCCAGCAGTTTCCACCTAGGGAATGAGCAGTTCTTC
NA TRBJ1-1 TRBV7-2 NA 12 CASSWGGAEAFF TGTGCCAGCAGCTGGGGGGGGGCAGAAGCTTTCTTT
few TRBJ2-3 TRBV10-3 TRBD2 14 CAIQPGTSRDTQYF TGTGCCATTCAGCCCGGGACTAGCCGAGATACGCAGTATTTT
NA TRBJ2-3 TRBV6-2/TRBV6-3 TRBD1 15 CASSRGQGASDTQYF TGTGCCAGCAGTAGGGGACAGGGGGCCTCAGATACGCAGTATTTT
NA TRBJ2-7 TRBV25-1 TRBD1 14 CASSGGDSQSLEYF TGTGCCAGCAGTGGAGGGGACAGCCAAAGTTTGGAGTACTTC
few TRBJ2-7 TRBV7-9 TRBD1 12 CASRSQGLEQYF TGTGCCAGCAGGTCACAGGGGCTCGAGCAGTACTTC
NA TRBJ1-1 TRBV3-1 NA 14 CASSQDRPNTEAFF TGTGCCAGCAGCCAAGACAGGCCGAACACTGAAGCTTTCTTT
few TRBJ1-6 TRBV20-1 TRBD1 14 CSAAGTGYNSPLHF TGCAGTGCGGCCGGGACAGGATATAATTCACCCCTCCACTTT
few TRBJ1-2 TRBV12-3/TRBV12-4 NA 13 CASSWGTNYGYTF TGTGCCAGCAGTTGGGGGACTAACTATGGCTACACCTTC